The rows below give T cell receptor beta chains drawn from one sample of a study of identical twins. Using its own MiXCR run on the 5' RACE reads, TCRdb lists one record per CDR3 protein. The sample lists approximately 500,000 distinct CDR3 sequences, 24% occurring once. These data were also reused for a study on T cells expressing NK-cell markers.

The sample was CD4+ T cells sorted from blood. The source is a woman younger than 35 in good health. CDR3s include the opening cysteine and the closing phenylalanine or tryptophan. Fields, in order: clone size, J gene, V gene, D gene, CDR3 DNA, CDR3 protein. The D gene is left open where the match is weak. A clone size is listed for some rows: how often the clone was seen (once, few, many), or a class if it is expanded.

abundance: -; j_gene: TRBJ2-7; v_gene: TRBV5-1; d_gene: TRBD2; CDR3nt: TGCGCCAGCAGCCGCGGACTAGCGTTCCACGAGCAGTACTTC; CDR3aa: CASSRGLAFHEQYF
abundance: few; j_gene: TRBJ1-2; v_gene: TRBV20-1; d_gene: -; CDR3nt: TGCAGTGCTAGAGGGGGAAGTCGCTATGGCTACACCTTC; CDR3aa: CSARGGSRYGYTF
abundance: -; j_gene: TRBJ2-7; v_gene: TRBV11-2; d_gene: -; CDR3nt: TGTGCCAGCAACCGGGCCCTCGACTACGAGCAGTACTTC; CDR3aa: CASNRALDYEQYF
abundance: -; j_gene: TRBJ1-1; v_gene: TRBV10-3; d_gene: -; CDR3nt: TGTGCCATCCGGCGGGGGGGGACTGAAGCTTTCTTT; CDR3aa: CAIRRGGTEAFF
abundance: -; j_gene: TRBJ2-7; v_gene: TRBV12-3/TRBV12-4; d_gene: -; CDR3nt: TGTGCCAGCAGTTCAGGACTGTTCCCCTGGCGAGAGCAGTACTTC; CDR3aa: CASSSGLFPWREQYF
abundance: many; j_gene: TRBJ2-7; v_gene: TRBV7-9; d_gene: -; CDR3nt: TGTGCCAGCAGCTTATCCGGGGGATACGAGCAGTACTTC; CDR3aa: CASSLSGGYEQYF
abundance: few; j_gene: TRBJ2-1; v_gene: TRBV9; d_gene: TRBD2; CDR3nt: TGTGCCAGCAGCGTAGCTAGCGGGGGGTACAATGAGCAGTTCTTC; CDR3aa: CASSVASGGYNEQFF
abundance: -; j_gene: TRBJ2-7; v_gene: TRBV7-3; d_gene: -; CDR3nt: TGTGCCAGCAGCCTCATACCGGGGGACGAGCAGTACTTC; CDR3aa: CASSLIPGDEQYF
abundance: -; j_gene: TRBJ1-6; v_gene: TRBV7-2; d_gene: -; CDR3nt: TGTGCCAGCAGCTTACTAGGTCGAAATTCACCCCTCCACTTT; CDR3aa: CASSLLGRNSPLHF
abundance: -; j_gene: TRBJ2-2; v_gene: TRBV12-3/TRBV12-4; d_gene: -; CDR3nt: TGTGCCAGCAGTTTTATTGAGATCGTTAACACCGGGGAGCTGTTTTTT; CDR3aa: CASSFIEIVNTGELFF
abundance: -; j_gene: TRBJ1-1; v_gene: TRBV10-2; d_gene: -; CDR3nt: TGCGCCAGCAGTGATTTGGACAGTTATGAAGCTTTCTTT; CDR3aa: CASSDLDSYEAFF
abundance: few; j_gene: TRBJ1-4; v_gene: TRBV6-1; d_gene: -; CDR3nt: TGTGCCAGCACTAAAAGGGCGTCGACTAATGAAAAACTGTTTTTT; CDR3aa: CASTKRASTNEKLFF